This TCR beta chain is drawn from a study of blood T cell repertoires in COVID-19. Study overall: Acute and convalescent COVID-19 specimens originated in the United States, Italy and Spain.

The V end lost 6 bases, the J end lost 4 bases, and 18 bases lay between the germline ends. CDR1 is MNHEY, CDR2 SVGAGI, per germline. The CDR3 covers 15 residues. As processed by the authors: How many nucleated cells were present was estimated from reference gene primer amplification. Sequencing used immunoSEQ multiplex PCR; TCRdb keeps in-frame clones, though not all of them. From that table come the V and J calls and clone size; the DNA was used to work out D and trimming. Of some 210,000 clones listed, approximately 78% were seen once; the top ten hold around 9.2%. The participants were between about 18 and 90 years old and came from 24 US areas. Allocation to cohorts depended on clinical history reported by the participants.

The sequencing input was PBMCs or T cells enriched from blood (not recorded which). The clonotype comes from a man between 35 and 55 years old who had recovered from COVID-19. This chain connects TRBV6-5 to TRBJ1-1; a weak D match, TRBD1 (6 bases). The CDR3 sequence is CASRQIAGAATEAFF. CDR3 DNA sequence: TGTGCCAGCAGGCAAATCGCAGGGGCGGCCACTGAAGCTTTCTTT.